The next 5 T cell receptor beta chains were all read from a single sample in a study of human T cells and chemical hapten exposure. Time point meaning: patch test 2, 6 weeks after DPC sensitization. Treatment denoted: therapeutic diphenylcyclopropenone sensitization with weekly scalp DPC. TCRdb reprocessed the RACE reads with MiXCR, giving one entry per CDR3 protein. The data contain about 110,000 distinct CDR3 sequences, 9.2% of them singletons. The starting material was whole blood, obtained in connection with sensitization to the hapten diphenylcyclopropenone (DPC). Receptor source: a middle-aged woman with alopecia areata. Some clones in this sample may be carry-over from other donors' samples.

This clonotype was seen at least ten times. The rearrangement uses TRBV5-1 and TRBJ1-1, with 7 bases that match TRBD1. V shed 2 bases and J 6 bases; nucleotides not matched to a gene: 13. The CDR3 is 16 amino acids. Looked up from germline, CDR1 is SGHRS and CDR2 is YFSETQ. The CDR3 is CASSFGTAGPEAEAFF. For the CDR3, the DNA is TGCGCCAGCAGCTTTGGGACAGCGGGTCCAGAGGCTGAAGCTTTCTTT.

This clonotype was seen many times. V gene TRBV7-9 combines with J gene TRBJ1-1, with no clear D. The V and J ends lost 6 bases and 1 base respectively, with 9 bases between them. CDR3 length: 13 residues. The germline gives CDR1 SEHNR, CDR2 FQNEAQ (reference sequence). The CDR3 DNA is TGTGCCAGCAGTTGGAGACAGAACACTGAAGCTTTCTTT. It translates to CASSWRQNTEAFF.

In regard to this clonotype: The junction does not match germline at one end; this may be a read error. The chain uses TRBV9 and TRBJ1-2; unclear D gene. Germline V gene lookup returns CDR1 SGDLS and CDR2 YYNGEE. CDR3 length: 12 residues. CDR3 sequence: CASSPFYDTYRF. The CDR3 DNA reads as TGTGCCAGCAGCCCTTTTTATGACACCTATCGATTC.

This chain joins TRBV6-5 and TRBJ2-4; 7 nucleotides align to TRBD2. V was pared by 6 bases and J by 4 bases, with 15 bases of the junction left unmatched. CDR1 is MNHEY and CDR2 is SVGAGI in the germline V gene. The CDR3 covers 17 residues. CDR3: CASSPPISREGKNIQYF. The CDR3 DNA follows: TGTGCCAGCAGCCCCCCTATTAGCAGGGAGGGTAAAAACATTCAGTACTTC.

This clonotype was seen a few times. The chain links TRBV28 to TRBJ1-2, with D possibly matching TRBD1 (5 bases). V was pared by 7 bases and J by 8 bases, with 20 bases between. The germline gives CDR1 MDHEN, CDR2 SYDVKM. CDR3 size: 14 residues. As DNA, the CDR3 is TGTGCCAGCACCTATCCCCCCGGGGCAGCAGGCTACACCTTC. Translated: CASTYPPGAAGYTF.